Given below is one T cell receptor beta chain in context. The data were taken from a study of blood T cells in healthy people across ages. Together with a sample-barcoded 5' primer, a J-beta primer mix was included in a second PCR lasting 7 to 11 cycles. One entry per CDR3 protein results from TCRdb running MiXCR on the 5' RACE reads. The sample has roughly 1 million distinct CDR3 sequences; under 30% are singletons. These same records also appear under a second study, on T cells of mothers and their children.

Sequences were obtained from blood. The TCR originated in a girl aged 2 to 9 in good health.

CDR3 in amino acids: CASSLAPGGGTYEQYF. The CDR3 nucleotides read TGTGCCAGCAGCTTAGCCCCAGGGGGAGGTACCTACGAGCAGTACTTC. The chain employs TRBV7-2 and TRBJ2-7, with a tentative D call TRBD1 (7 bases). With 0 bases removed from V and 2 bases from J, the gap between germline ends came to 14 bases. The V gene's germline CDR1 is SGHTA and CDR2 FQGNSA. The CDR3 loop spans 16 amino acids.